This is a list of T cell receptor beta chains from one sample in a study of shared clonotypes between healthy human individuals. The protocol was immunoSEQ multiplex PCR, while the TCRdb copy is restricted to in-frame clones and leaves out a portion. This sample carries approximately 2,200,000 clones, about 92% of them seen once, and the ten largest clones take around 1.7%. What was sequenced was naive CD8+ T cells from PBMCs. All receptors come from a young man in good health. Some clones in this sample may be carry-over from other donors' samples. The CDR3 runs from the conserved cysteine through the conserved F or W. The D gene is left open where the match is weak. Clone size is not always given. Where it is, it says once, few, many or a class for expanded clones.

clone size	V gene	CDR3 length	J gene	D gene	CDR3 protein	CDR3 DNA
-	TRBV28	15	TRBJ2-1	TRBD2	CASSLSGRIDNEQFF	TGTGCCAGCAGCTTGAGCGGGAGAATTGACAATGAGCAGTTCTTC
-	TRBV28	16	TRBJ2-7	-	CASSNFAGAGSYEQYF	TGTGCCAGCAGCAATTTTGCCGGGGCGGGCTCCTACGAGCAGTACTTC
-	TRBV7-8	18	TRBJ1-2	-	CASSPRRADVTFNYGYTF	TGTGCCAGCAGCCCTCGTCGGGCCGACGTTACCTTTAACTATGGCTACACCTTC
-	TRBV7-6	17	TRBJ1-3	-	CASSLGRAGSSGNTIYF	TGTGCCAGCAGCTTAGGTCGTGCAGGGAGCTCTGGAAACACCATATATTTT
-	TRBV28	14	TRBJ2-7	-	CASSLGGEAYEQYF	TGTGCCAGCAGTTTAGGAGGGGAAGCCTACGAGCAGTACTTC
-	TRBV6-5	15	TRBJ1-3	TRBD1	CASRDSTGAGNTIYF	TGTGCCAGCAGGGACTCTACAGGGGCTGGAAACACCATATATTTT
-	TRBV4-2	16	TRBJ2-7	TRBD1	CASSQGVGQVGYEQYF	TGTGCCAGCAGCCAAGGCGTGGGACAGGTGGGATACGAGCAGTACTTC
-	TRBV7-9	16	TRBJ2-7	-	CASSLKGGAVGDEQYF	TGTGCCAGCAGCTTAAAGGGGGGCGCCGTTGGAGACGAGCAGTACTTC
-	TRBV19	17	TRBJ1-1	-	CASSRGASRKWNTEAFF	TGTGCCAGTAGCAGGGGCGCGTCTAGAAAATGGAACACTGAAGCTTTCTTT
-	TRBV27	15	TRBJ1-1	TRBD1	CASSLGQGANTEAFF	TGTGCCAGCAGTTTGGGTCAGGGGGCGAATACTGAAGCTTTCTTT
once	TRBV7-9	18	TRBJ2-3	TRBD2	CASSLSGLAGTSTDTQYF	TGTGCCAGCAGCTTGTCAGGACTAGCGGGAACTAGCACAGATACGCAGTATTTT
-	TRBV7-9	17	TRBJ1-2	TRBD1	CASSTTGGRSFNYGYTF	TGTGCCAGCAGCACCACAGGGGGGCGGTCTTTTAACTATGGCTACACCTTC
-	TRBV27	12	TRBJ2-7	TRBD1	CASIGQGYEQYF	TGTGCCAGCATAGGACAGGGCTACGAGCAGTACTTC
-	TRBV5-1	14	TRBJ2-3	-	CASSEETVPDTQYF	TGCGCCAGCAGCGAGGAGACAGTCCCAGATACGCAGTATTTT
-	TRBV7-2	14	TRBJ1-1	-	CASSYLQMNTEAFF	TGTGCCAGCAGCTATTTGCAGATGAACACTGAAGCTTTCTTT
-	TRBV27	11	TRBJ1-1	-	CASGFDTEAFF	TGTGCCAGCGGGTTTGACACTGAAGCTTTCTTT
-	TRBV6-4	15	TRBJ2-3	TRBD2	CASSRLAGGTDTQYF	TGTGCCAGCAGTCGACTAGCGGGGGGAACAGATACGCAGTATTTT
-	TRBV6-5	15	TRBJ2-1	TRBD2	CASTKPGLADNEQFF	TGTGCCAGCACCAAACCGGGACTAGCAGACAATGAGCAGTTCTTC
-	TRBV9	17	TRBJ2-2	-	CASSVNRENANTGELFF	TGTGCCAGCAGCGTAAACAGGGAAAACGCGAACACCGGGGAGCTGTTTTTT
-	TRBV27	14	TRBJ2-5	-	CASSLSRRGDTQYF	TGTGCCAGCAGTTTATCGCGGAGGGGAGATACCCAGTACTTC
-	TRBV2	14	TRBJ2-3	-	CASSSRDLTDTQYF	TGTGCCAGTTCGTCTCGGGATTTGACAGATACGCAGTATTTT